This section outlines one TCR beta chain sequence together with its context. This clonotype was observed at least ten times. Its binding antigen is unknown. Base qualities are not recorded, but no much larger clone differs from it by a single base. Ophthalmopathy patients had moderately to severely active disease, Clinical Activity Score of at least 3, NOSPECS grade of at least 4, and duration under 3 months. Patients with uncontrolled infections, other autoimmune diseases, pregnancy or lactation were excluded. Diagnoses were established on the basis of clinical symptoms, serum thyroxine and TRAb, thyroid ultrasound, and orbital computed tomography. PBMCs were isolated from around 10 ml of fresh peripheral blood by Ficoll-Paque density gradient centrifugation. Total RNA was extracted using Trizol reagent, and RNA quality was assessed on an Agilent 2100 Bioanalyzer. The data are from a study of T cells in Graves' hyperthyroidism and ophthalmopathy (dated by TCRdb to between 2017 and 2020). As for the study more broadly: Peripheral blood samples were taken at initial diagnosis, before any treatment was given. A discovery cohort of about a hundred patients, about 40 with Graves' ophthalmopathy and approximately 60 with stable Graves' hyperthyroidism, was used to find distinguishing TCR V-J signatures. The paper describes TCR Vbeta CDR3 sequencing of about 140 peripheral blood samples, made up of about 41 ophthalmopathy patients, roughly 75 hyperthyroidism patients and 17 progressor patients. Once sampling was done, hyperthyroidism patients were given methimazole at a starting dose of 30 mg daily, whereas ophthalmopathy patients were given high-dose intravenous methylprednisolone. Prospective prediction of ophthalmopathy was tested in an independent validation cohort of fewer than 20 hyperthyroidism patients and 17 patients who later progressed to ophthalmopathy. In about 6 Graves' hyperthyroidism patients, the study also compared T-cell repertoires from thyroid tissue with T-cell repertoires from blood. The roughly 100 discovery patients were randomly divided into training and test sets at a 7:3 ratio. Findings and caveats that apply to the study as a whole: In cross-validation, a model built on a 13 V-J signature told ophthalmopathy apart from stable hyperthyroidism with approximately 90% sensitivity and roughly 81% specificity, and in testing the same model reached 80%/75%. No statistical method was used to set the sample size in advance, and investigators knew the group allocation. In validation, the model predicted progression to ophthalmopathy a median of around six months before onset, with 65% to 71% sensitivity and 72.22% specificity. Most expanded thyroid clonotypes (frequency above 0.001) were also found in blood, which suggests that blood repertoires may mirror thyroid immune responses.

From the cysteine up to the phenylalanine, the CDR3 has a length of 12 residues. The DNA shown is the 36-base CDR3, in frame from base 1. Trimming removed 6 bases from V and 7 bases from J, leaving 9 bases between the germline ends. Amplification of TCR beta CDR3 regions was carried out from RNA transcripts. For the first round of RT-PCR on the TCR CDR3, the HTBI primer set was used together with the Qiagen OneStep RT-PCR kit. Libraries were constructed in a second round of multiplex PCR, after which size selection and purification were performed. The libraries were sequenced on an Illumina HiSeq2000 using paired-end 100 bp reads. In the authors' own workflow: SOAPnuke was used to process the raw data, removing reads that contained adapters or uncalled bases, had a mean Phred below 15, or lacked an exact match to the constant primer or identifier. High-quality paired reads were merged with COPE v1.2.5, and unique nucleotide sequences were defined as clonotypes. MiTCR v1.1 was used to align the clonotypes against IMGT TRBV, TRBD and TRBJ reference segments. Analysis was restricted to V-J combinations with a frequency above 0.0001, which covered 99.2% of repertoires. The TCS score was defined as the ratio of F50 (clonal expansion) to E x V (chaos), calculated using BLOSUM62-based TCRdist between CDR3 peptides within each V-J. Welch's t-statistics and random forest reduced around 510 V-J features to about 13, which were used in a naive Bayes classifier (R e1071). TCRdb reanalyzed the raw reads on its own, using fastp at Q25 for trimming and MiXCR for clone calling, and kept in-frame beta chains. Entries are consolidated by CDR3 protein sequence, retaining the most common genes and DNA. The V and J calls follow TCRdb's processing rather than the paper's. This sample gives over 400,000 distinct CDR3 sequences in total; roughly 14% of them show up just once. The ten largest account for less than 15% of the sample.

The TCR comes from a young man with Graves' ophthalmopathy. Input material: blood. The rearranged segments are TRBV12-3 or TRBV12-4 and TRBJ2-2; no D gene call is confident. Read as DNA, the sequence is TGTGCCAGCAGCCGTAGTGGCGGGGAGCTGTTTTTT. Translated, it reads CASSRSGGELFF.